This T cell receptor beta chain originates from a study of PD-L1 blockade in urothelial cancer. Study in general: Beginning around 2014, patients received atezolizumab, given as 1,200 mg intravenously every 3 weeks. In terms of prior chemotherapy, patients had received 0 to 3 regimens. Timepoints chosen for blood analysis were 3 weeks (second dose) and 6 weeks after treatment start. Overall study results and limits: Durable-benefit patients showed greater tumor-associated blood clone expansion at 3 weeks.

Repertoires were generated with immunoSEQ multiplex PCR, while TCRdb's copy carries only in-frame clones and drops some. The sample has fewer than 90,000 clones, about 91% seen once. Time point specified: peripheral blood 6 weeks after treatment start. The length of the CDR3 is 15 residues. Germline CDR1 is MDHEN and CDR2 is SYDVKM. V lost 5 bases, J lost 2 bases, and 9 bases stayed unmatched. Worth noting for this clone: Its antigen is not identified.

The rearrangement joins TRBV28 to TRBJ2-7, with 7 positions matching TRBD1. This TCR was sampled from an elderly woman with urothelial cancer. Here the sequenced sample was PBMCs, taken around atezolizumab (anti-PD-L1) treatment. The CDR3 bases are TGTGCCAGCAGTCCCCCAGACAGGGTAGCCTACGAGCAGTACTTC. Its translation is CASSPPDRVAYEQYF.